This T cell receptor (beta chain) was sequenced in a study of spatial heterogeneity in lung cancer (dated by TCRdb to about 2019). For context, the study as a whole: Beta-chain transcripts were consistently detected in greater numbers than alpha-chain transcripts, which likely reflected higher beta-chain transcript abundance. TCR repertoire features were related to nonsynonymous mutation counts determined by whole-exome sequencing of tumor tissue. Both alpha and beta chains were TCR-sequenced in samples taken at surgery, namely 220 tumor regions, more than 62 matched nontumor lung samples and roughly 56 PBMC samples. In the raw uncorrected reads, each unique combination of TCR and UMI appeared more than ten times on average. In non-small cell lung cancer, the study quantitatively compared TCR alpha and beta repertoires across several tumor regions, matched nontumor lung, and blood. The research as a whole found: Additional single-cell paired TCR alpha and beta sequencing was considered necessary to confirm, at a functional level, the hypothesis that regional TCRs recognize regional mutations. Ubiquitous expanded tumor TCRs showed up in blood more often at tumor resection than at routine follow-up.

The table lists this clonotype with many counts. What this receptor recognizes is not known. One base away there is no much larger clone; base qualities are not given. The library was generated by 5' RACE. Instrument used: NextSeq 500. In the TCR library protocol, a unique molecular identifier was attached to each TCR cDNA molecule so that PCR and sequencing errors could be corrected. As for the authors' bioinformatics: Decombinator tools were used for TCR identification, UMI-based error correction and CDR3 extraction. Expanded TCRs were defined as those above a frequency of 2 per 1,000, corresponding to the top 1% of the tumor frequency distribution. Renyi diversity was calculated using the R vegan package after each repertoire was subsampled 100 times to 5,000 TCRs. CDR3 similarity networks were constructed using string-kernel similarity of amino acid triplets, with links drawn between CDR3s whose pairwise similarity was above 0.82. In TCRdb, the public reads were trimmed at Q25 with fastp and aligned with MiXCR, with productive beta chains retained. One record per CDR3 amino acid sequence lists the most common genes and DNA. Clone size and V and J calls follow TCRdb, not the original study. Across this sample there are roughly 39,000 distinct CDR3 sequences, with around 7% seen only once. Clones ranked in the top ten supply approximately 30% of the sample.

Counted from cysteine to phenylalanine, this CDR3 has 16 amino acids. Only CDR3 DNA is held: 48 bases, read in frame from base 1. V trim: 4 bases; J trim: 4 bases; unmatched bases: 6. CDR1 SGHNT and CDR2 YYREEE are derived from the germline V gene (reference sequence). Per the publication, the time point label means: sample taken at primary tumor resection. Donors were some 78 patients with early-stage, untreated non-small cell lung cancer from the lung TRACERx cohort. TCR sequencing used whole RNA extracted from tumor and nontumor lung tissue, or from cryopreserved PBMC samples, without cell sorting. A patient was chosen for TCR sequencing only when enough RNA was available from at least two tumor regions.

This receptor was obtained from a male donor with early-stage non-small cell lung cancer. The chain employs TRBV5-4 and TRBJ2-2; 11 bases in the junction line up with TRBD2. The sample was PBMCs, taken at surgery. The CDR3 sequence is CASSPLAGGGTGELFF. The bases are TGTGCCAGCAGCCCTTTAGCGGGAGGGGGCACCGGGGAGCTGTTTTTT. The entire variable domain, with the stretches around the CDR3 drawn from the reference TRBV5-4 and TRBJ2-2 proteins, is ETGVTQSPTHLIKTRGQQVTLRCSSQSGHNTVSWYQQALGQGPQFIFQYYREEENGRGNFPPRFSGLQFPNYSSELNVNALELDDSALYLCASSPLAGGGTGELFFGEGSRLTVL.